This T cell receptor (beta chain) originates from a study of T-cell memory formation after mild COVID-19. Whole-study results and caveats: From day 15 to 85, contracting clones were balanced between CD4 and CD8, whereas later expanders leaned toward CD4+. Researchers report contracting CD4+ clones mostly in CM and EM, with CD8+ clones in EMRA.

V was trimmed by 4 bases and J by 5 bases, leaving 3 bases between them. The CDR3 is 10 amino acids. CDR1 is SGHRS and CDR2 is YFSETQ in the germline V gene. TCRdb reprocessed the 5' RACE reads with MiXCR, giving one entry per CDR3 protein. The sample lists roughly 450,000 distinct CDR3 sequences; about 20% were seen once. This clonotype has just a few counts. The antigen is undetermined. The specimen sequenced was PBMCs or a T cell subset sorted from them (not recorded which). The V and J genes are TRBV5-1 and TRBJ2-5; no definite D call. This clonotype originated in an adult woman who had mild COVID-19 (a few samples of this study predate the infection). Cell type and time point are not known. The CDR3 DNA follows: TGCGCCAGCAGCGAGGAGACCCAGTACTTC. This sequence encodes CASSEETQYF.